These T cell receptor beta chains were read from a single sample in a study of patients and donors after allogeneic stem cell transplantation. Each CDR3 protein gets one entry after TCRdb re-called the RT-PCR reads with MiXCR. The sample shows about 960,000 distinct CDR3 sequences, more than 15% of them seen only once. Sequencing was performed on blood, either unsorted or a sorted T cell fraction (not recorded which). The source is a human donor who was either an allogeneic HSCT recipient or a stem cell or donor lymphocyte infusion donor (not recorded which). It is not recorded whose cells these are; they may come from a transplant donor. Each CDR3 is given with its conserved first and last residue. The order of the fields is CDR3 protein, CDR3 DNA, V gene, J gene, clone size, D gene. D genes are given only for firm matches. A clone size is listed for some rows: how often the clone was seen (once, few, many), or a class if it is expanded.

CDR3: CASSHSGGDTEAFF
DNA: TGTGCCAGCAGCCACTCCGGAGGAGACACTGAAGCTTTCTTT
V: TRBV4-2
J: TRBJ1-1
size: few
D: .

CDR3: CAISEQGRTYEQYF
DNA: TGTGCCATCAGTGAGCAGGGTCGAACCTACGAGCAGTACTTC
V: TRBV10-3
J: TRBJ2-7
size: few
D: .

CDR3: CSARGEKHHF
DNA: TGCAGTGCTAGAGGCGAAAAGCACCACTTC
V: TRBV20-1
J: TRBJ1-2
size: few
D: .

CDR3: CASSPPWGSGKNIQYF
DNA: TGTGCCAGCAGCCCCCCCTGGGGTAGCGGAAAAAACATTCAGTACTTC
V: TRBV3-1
J: TRBJ2-4
size: few
D: .

CDR3: CASSRGRLAGGEEQYF
DNA: TGTGCCAGCAGTCGAGGCCGTCTAGCGGGAGGAGAGGAGCAGTACTTC
V: TRBV7-9
J: TRBJ2-7
size: .
D: TRBD2

CDR3: CASSPKDPRHNEQFF
DNA: TGTGCCAGCAGCCCCAAGGATCCTAGGCACAATGAGCAGTTCTTC
V: TRBV7-2
J: TRBJ2-1
size: few
D: .

CDR3: CASSERGRQPQHF
DNA: TGTGCCAGCAGTGAAAGGGGGCGGCAGCCCCAGCATTTT
V: TRBV2
J: TRBJ1-5
size: few
D: TRBD1

CDR3: CASSQEGTGAYGYTF
DNA: TGTGCCAGCAGCCAAGAAGGTACAGGAGCCTATGGCTACACCTTC
V: TRBV4-2
J: TRBJ1-2
size: few
D: .

CDR3: CASSPWPRDGNTGELFF
DNA: TGCGCCAGCAGCCCCTGGCCTCGGGACGGGAACACCGGGGAGCTGTTTTTT
V: TRBV5-1
J: TRBJ2-2
size: .
D: .

CDR3: CASSLGAGGRETQYF
DNA: TGTGCCAGCAGTTTAGGAGCGGGGGGGCGTGAGACCCAGTACTTC
V: TRBV12-3/TRBV12-4
J: TRBJ2-5
size: many
D: TRBD2

CDR3: CASSLDSGETVCF
DNA: TGTGCCAGCAGCTTGGATTCGGGGGAGACCGTTTGCTTC
V: TRBV5-6
J: TRBJ2-7
size: .
D: .

CDR3: CAISDLAGGYEQYF
DNA: TGTGCCATCAGTGATTTAGCGGGAGGTTACGAGCAGTACTTC
V: TRBV10-3
J: TRBJ2-7
size: few
D: TRBD2

CDR3: CASSLTTGLNTGELFF
DNA: TGCGCCAGCAGCTTAACGACAGGATTGAACACCGGGGAGCTGTTTTTT
V: TRBV5-1
J: TRBJ2-2
size: few
D: .

CDR3: CASRDGVSTRGFFF
DNA: TGTGCCAGCAGAGACGGGGTTTCTACAAGGGGATTTTTTTTT
V: TRBV2
J: TRBJ1-4
size: .
D: .

CDR3: CASSGWGDYQPQHF
DNA: TGTGCCAGCTCTGGGTGGGGAGACTATCAGCCCCAGCATTTT
V: TRBV12-3/TRBV12-4
J: TRBJ1-5
size: many
D: .

CDR3: CASSIKRNTIYF
DNA: TGTGCCAGCAGTATTAAGAGAAACACCATATATTTT
V: TRBV12-3/TRBV12-4
J: TRBJ1-3
size: .
D: .

CDR3: CASSPTSPGQTYGYTF
DNA: TGTGCCAGCAGTCCTACATCACCGGGACAGACCTATGGCTACACCTTC
V: TRBV27
J: TRBJ1-2
size: .
D: TRBD1

CDR3: CASSLVASGKYNEQFF
DNA: TGTGCCAGCAGCTTAGTTGCTAGCGGGAAATACAATGAGCAGTTCTTC
V: TRBV7-7
J: TRBJ2-1
size: few
D: TRBD2

CDR3: CASSFRTVEQYF
DNA: TGTGCCAGCAGTTTTCGGACAGTCGAGCAGTACTTC
V: TRBV12-3/TRBV12-4
J: TRBJ2-7
size: few
D: .

CDR3: CSARPGNTEAFF
DNA: TGCAGCGCCCGGCCGGGAAACACTGAAGCTTTCTTT
V: TRBV29-1
J: TRBJ1-1
size: .
D: .

CDR3: CASSLTSGIGSPLHF
DNA: TGTGCCAGCAGCTTAACGTCAGGGATTGGTTCACCCCTCCACTTT
V: TRBV7-3
J: TRBJ1-6
size: .
D: .

CDR3: CASSSARREGTYEQYF
DNA: TGTGCCAGCAGCTCGGCCCGGAGGGAAGGAACCTACGAGCAGTACTTC
V: TRBV7-9
J: TRBJ2-7
size: .
D: .

CDR3: CSATGSTDTQYF
DNA: TGCAGTGCTACGGGCAGCACAGATACGCAGTATTTT
V: TRBV20-1
J: TRBJ2-3
size: few
D: .

CDR3: CASSLGVGARVYNEQFF
DNA: TGTGCCAGCAGCTTAGGGGTTGGGGCTAGAGTCTACAATGAGCAGTTCTTC
V: TRBV7-9
J: TRBJ2-1
size: few
D: .

CDR3: CASSRDDRGLVEPNYGYTF
DNA: TGTGCCAGCAGCCGTGATGACAGGGGGCTCGTAGAGCCTAACTATGGCTACACCTTC
V: TRBV4-2
J: TRBJ1-2
size: .
D: TRBD1

CDR3: CASSRAGVEDTQYF
DNA: TGCGCCAGCAGCCGGGCGGGAGTAGAAGATACGCAGTATTTT
V: TRBV5-1
J: TRBJ2-3
size: .
D: TRBD2

CDR3: CASSSGQFLNQPQHF
DNA: TGTGCCAGCAGCTCCGGACAGTTCCTGAATCAGCCCCAGCATTTT
V: TRBV5-6
J: TRBJ1-5
size: .
D: .

CDR3: CASRKQGFNTEAFF
DNA: TGTGCCAGCAGGAAACAGGGATTCAACACTGAAGCTTTCTTT
V: TRBV21-1
J: TRBJ1-1
size: few
D: .

CDR3: CASSPHPITPSYEQYF
DNA: TGTGCCAGCAGCCCACATCCCATAACCCCCTCCTACGAGCAGTACTTC
V: TRBV12-3/TRBV12-4
J: TRBJ2-7
size: .
D: .

CDR3: CSARATGWEGQYF
DNA: TGCAGTGCTAGAGCTACAGGGTGGGAGGGGCAGTACTTC
V: TRBV20-1
J: TRBJ2-7
size: .
D: .

CDR3: CASSPDTGKEQYF
DNA: TGTGCCAGCAGCCCGGACACGGGAAAGGAGCAGTACTTC
V: TRBV7-9
J: TRBJ2-7
size: few
D: .

CDR3: CASSLASRLGNEQFF
DNA: TGTGCCAGCAGCTTGGCCTCCCGGTTGGGCAATGAGCAGTTCTTC
V: TRBV5-6
J: TRBJ2-1
size: few
D: .

CDR3: CASSLGLAQETQYF
DNA: TGCGCCAGCAGCTTGGGACTAGCCCAAGAGACCCAGTACTTC
V: TRBV7-2
J: TRBJ2-5
size: many
D: TRBD2

CDR3: CASSLMGLARNEQFF
DNA: TGTGCCAGCAGTTTAATGGGGCTAGCCAGGAATGAGCAGTTCTTC
V: TRBV12-3/TRBV12-4
J: TRBJ2-1
size: .
D: .

CDR3: CASSYRTGGSEQYF
DNA: TGTGCCAGCAGTTATCGGACAGGGGGCAGCGAGCAGTACTTC
V: TRBV6-5
J: TRBJ2-7
size: few
D: TRBD1

CDR3: CASSLVDRALVSYEQYF
DNA: TGCGCCAGCAGCTTGGTGGACAGGGCCCTCGTCTCCTACGAGCAGTACTTC
V: TRBV5-1
J: TRBJ2-7
size: few
D: TRBD1

CDR3: CASNLGLEGLGQYF
DNA: TGTGCCAGCAACCTCGGACTAGAGGGTCTGGGGCAGTACTTC
V: TRBV5-5
J: TRBJ2-7
size: .
D: TRBD2

CDR3: CASGLPLDSGEQYF
DNA: TGTGCCAGCGGACTTCCGCTTGACTCTGGCGAGCAGTACTTC
V: TRBV7-9
J: TRBJ2-7
size: few
D: .

CDR3: CASSFGAGTEAFF
DNA: TGTGCCAGCAGTTTCGGGGCAGGGACTGAAGCTTTCTTT
V: TRBV12-3/TRBV12-4
J: TRBJ1-1
size: few
D: .

CDR3: CASSLDDSRAFF
DNA: TGCGCCAGCAGCTTGGATGACTCTAGAGCTTTCTTT
V: TRBV5-1
J: TRBJ1-1
size: .
D: .

CDR3: CASNERQWNTGELFF
DNA: TGCGCCAGCAATGAGAGGCAGTGGAACACCGGGGAGCTGTTTTTT
V: TRBV5-1
J: TRBJ2-2
size: few
D: .

CDR3: CASSPWTGSNTEAFF
DNA: TGTGCCAGCAGCCCTTGGACAGGATCGAACACTGAAGCTTTCTTT
V: TRBV7-6
J: TRBJ1-1
size: many
D: TRBD1

CDR3: CASSLSTGVMGNQPQHF
DNA: TGTGCCAGCAGCTTAAGTACAGGTGTGATGGGCAATCAGCCCCAGCATTTT
V: TRBV7-9
J: TRBJ1-5
size: .
D: .

CDR3: CASSLARIGAANEKLFF
DNA: TGTGCCAGCAGCTTAGCCCGGATAGGGGCAGCTAATGAAAAACTGTTTTTT
V: TRBV7-8
J: TRBJ1-4
size: few
D: .

CDR3: CASSVAPPQANTGELFF
DNA: TGTGCCAGCAGCGTAGCCCCTCCACAAGCGAACACCGGGGAGCTGTTTTTT
V: TRBV9
J: TRBJ2-2
size: .
D: .

CDR3: CASSLAALRAYEQYF
DNA: TGTGCCAGCAGTTTAGCAGCCCTGAGGGCCTACGAGCAGTACTTC
V: TRBV12-3/TRBV12-4
J: TRBJ2-7
size: .
D: .

CDR3: CASSLSPTTEAFF
DNA: TGCGCCAGCAGCTTGTCACCTACCACTGAAGCTTTCTTT
V: TRBV5-1
J: TRBJ1-1
size: .
D: .

CDR3: CSASIDTSGGTSGEQYF
DNA: TGCAGTGCTAGTATCGATACTAGCGGGGGAACCTCAGGCGAGCAGTACTTC
V: TRBV20-1
J: TRBJ2-7
size: once
D: TRBD2

CDR3: CASSIARAGTNTGELFF
DNA: TGTGCCAGTAGTATAGCAAGGGCGGGAACGAACACCGGGGAGCTGTTTTTT
V: TRBV19
J: TRBJ2-2
size: .
D: .

CDR3: CASSSFSVGETQYF
DNA: TGCGCCAGCAGCTCCTTTAGTGTCGGGGAGACCCAGTACTTC
V: TRBV5-1
J: TRBJ2-5
size: .
D: .

CDR3: CASSPWGQETQYF
DNA: TGTGCCAGCTCACCCTGGGGTCAAGAGACCCAGTACTTC
V: TRBV18
J: TRBJ2-5
size: few
D: .

CDR3: CASSQAWDRANYGYTF
DNA: TGTGCCAGCAGCCAAGCGTGGGACAGAGCTAACTATGGCTACACCTTC
V: TRBV3-1
J: TRBJ1-2
size: few
D: TRBD1

CDR3: CSAPISGDGYTF
DNA: TGCAGCGCGCCCATTTCTGGAGATGGCTACACCTTC
V: TRBV29-1
J: TRBJ1-2
size: few
D: .

CDR3: CASSPKGDALRETQYF
DNA: TGTGCCAGCAGCCCGAAAGGGGACGCCTTGAGGGAGACCCAGTACTTC
V: TRBV12-3/TRBV12-4
J: TRBJ2-5
size: many
D: .

CDR3: CASSLDGGRSNEKLFF
DNA: TGCGCCAGCAGCCTCGACGGGGGGCGTTCTAATGAAAAACTGTTTTTT
V: TRBV5-1
J: TRBJ1-4
size: few
D: .

CDR3: CAIRSQEADLRPYNEQFF
DNA: TGTGCCATCAGGAGCCAGGAGGCAGACCTTAGGCCCTACAATGAGCAGTTCTTC
V: TRBV10-3
J: TRBJ2-1
size: .
D: .

CDR3: CASDRARSNQPQHF
DNA: TGTGCCAGCGACAGGGCACGAAGCAATCAGCCCCAGCATTTT
V: TRBV6-1
J: TRBJ1-5
size: few
D: TRBD1

CDR3: CASSVEPYSDGYTF
DNA: TGTGCCAGCAGCGTAGAGCCCTATAGTGATGGCTACACCTTC
V: TRBV9
J: TRBJ1-2
size: few
D: .

CDR3: CSVWIGSSYEQYF
DNA: TGCAGCGTTTGGATAGGGAGCTCCTACGAGCAGTACTTC
V: TRBV29-1
J: TRBJ2-7
size: few
D: .